Sequencing of this TCR beta chain was carried out in a study of blood T cells in healthy people across ages. General study results and limits: Older age went with lower TCR beta diversity per million T cells, in a roughly linear way.

This CDR3 contains 15 residues. Germline V gives CDR1 SGHNT, CDR2 YYREEE (reference sequence). Trimming removed 0 bases at V and 8 bases at J, with 15 bases between. The second PCR ran about 6 to 12 cycles with a sample-barcoded 5' primer and J-beta primers. From the 5' RACE reads, TCRdb called clonotypes with MiXCR, one entry per CDR3 protein. The table has some 760,000 distinct CDR3 sequences, around 25% seen once. A minimum of 6 million PBMCs was isolated per sample. Extracted total RNA amounted to at least 5 micrograms for each sample. This clonotype appeared once. The antigen remains undetermined. These data were also reused for a study on T cells of mothers and their children. As that report states: Related pairs of mothers and children showed slightly higher, non-significant overlap versus unrelated pairs.

This sequence was found in a boy between 10 and 17 years old in good health. Sequenced sample: blood. The chain is built from TRBV5-4 and TRBJ2-1, with D unclear. The CDR3 protein is CASSLDPLVKDEQFF. The CDR3 region has the DNA TGTGCCAGCAGCTTGGATCCCCTAGTAAAGGATGAGCAGTTCTTC. The entire variable domain, with the rest obtained from reference TRBV5-4 and TRBJ2-1, is as follows: ETGVTQSPTHLIKTRGQQVTLRCSSQSGHNTVSWYQQALGQGPQFIFQYYREEENGRGNFPPRFSGLQFPNYSSELNVNALELDDSALYLCASSLDPLVKDEQFFGPGTRLTVL.